Below are 27 T cell receptor beta chains sequenced from a single sample in a study of blood T cell repertoires in COVID-19. The table came from immunoSEQ multiplex PCR; TCRdb's copy has only in-frame clones and leaves some out. The repertoire holds 55,000 to 65,000 clones, with roughly 79% as singletons. Sequencing input: peripheral blood. These receptors were obtained from a man in his 60s with acute or convalescent COVID-19.

In its sample, this clone was seen once. The chain links TRBV5-1 to TRBJ2-7, with 8 bases fitting TRBD2. The CDR3 has 16 amino acids. Germline assignment: CDR1 SGHRS and CDR2 YFSETQ. V was clipped by 0 bases and J by 3 bases; unmatched bases: 8. The CDR3 loop reads CASSLAGGGIHYEQYF. The CDR3, as DNA: TGCGCCAGCAGCTTGGCGGGCGGGGGGATCCACTACGAGCAGTACTTC.

This rearrangement joins TRBV4-2 to TRBJ2-1, with D possibly being TRBD2 (6 bases). This CDR3 region has 15 residues. Trimming removed 1 base at V and 5 bases at J, with 12 bases between. Germline V CDR1 and CDR2: LGHNA, YNFKEQ. For the CDR3, the DNA is TGTGCCAGCAGCCAAGGACTAGATGGTGACAATGAGCAGTTCTTC. This codes for CASSQGLDGDNEQFF.

This clone appeared once. V usage is TRBV5-1 and J usage is TRBJ2-2; D may be TRBD1 (5 bases). CDR1 is SGHRS, CDR2 YFSETQ, per germline. The CDR3 extends over 15 amino acids. The V end was cut by 4 bases, the J end by 5 bases, with 15 bases between. CDR3 sequence (DNA): TGCGCCAGCAGCGAGCAGGGTAACCCAACCGGGGAGCTGTTTTTT. It codes for CASSEQGNPTGELFF.

The chain joins TRBV2 to TRBJ1-3; D remains ambiguous. V was shortened by 7 bases and J by 2 bases, with 6 bases between the two germline ends. Germline assignment: CDR1 SNHLY and CDR2 FYNNEI. This CDR3 has 12 amino acids. The CDR3 region is CASKEAGNTIYF. The CDR3 bases are TGTGCCAGCAAGGAGGCTGGAAACACCATATATTTT.

Here the CDR3 reads CASSLTGGRTNSPLHF. CDR3 DNA sequence: TGCGCCAGCAGCCTGACAGGGGGTCGAACTAATTCACCCCTCCACTTT. The rearrangement joins TRBV5-1 to TRBJ1-6, with 9 bases matching TRBD1. V trimming: 4 bases; J trimming: 6 bases; junction bases outside the gene matches: 8. The CDR3 runs to 16 residues. Germline V gene lookup returns CDR1 SGHRS and CDR2 YFSETQ.

The V gene is TRBV7-8, the J gene TRBJ1-5; D ambiguous. V was shortened by 3 bases and J by 8 bases, with 11 bases between the two germline ends. Germline CDR1 and CDR2: SGHVS and FQNEAQ. The CDR3 is made up of 13 amino acids. In nucleotides, the CDR3 is TGTGCCAGCAGCTTCAGGCCCTTGGAGCCCCAGCATTTT. It is translated as CASSFRPLEPQHF.

This chain links TRBV6-5 with TRBJ1-1; D remains unclear. CDR1 and CDR2 (germline): MNHEY, SVGAGI. Trimming shortened V by 5 bases and J by 6 bases, and 13 bases separated the two germline ends. The CDR3 loop spans 13 amino acids. The CDR3: CASSNKASAEAFF. The CDR3 coding sequence is TGTGCCAGCAGTAACAAGGCTAGCGCTGAAGCTTTCTTT.

The chain combines TRBV4-2 with TRBJ2-1; D perhaps matches TRBD2 (5 bases). The CDR3 spans 14 residues. V was shortened by 8 bases and J by 8 bases, with 19 bases between the two germline ends. In germline, CDR1 is LGHNA, CDR2 YNFKEQ. CDR3: CASSIVQRGHEQFF. CDR3 sequence (DNA): TGTGCCAGCTCTATAGTCCAACGGGGTCATGAGCAGTTCTTC.

The rearrangement links TRBV5-1 to TRBJ2-2; D is perhaps TRBD2 (6 bases). The CDR3 is 16 amino acids. The germline CDR1 and CDR2 sequences are SGHRS and YFSETQ. The ends were cut back, 2 bases at V and 1 base at J, with 12 bases in the middle. CDR3 DNA sequence: TGCGCCAGCAGCTTAAAAATGGGGGGGAACACCGGGGAGCTGTTTTTT. Protein product: CASSLKMGGNTGELFF.

V and J are TRBV6-6 and TRBJ2-1, with D possibly TRBD1 on 5 matching bases. The length of the CDR3 is 12 residues. Germline V gene sequence: CDR1 MNHNY, CDR2 SVGAGI (reference sequence). Trimming stripped 0 bases from V and 9 bases from J, with 6 bases between. The chain's CDR3 is CASSYSDSEQFF. The CDR3 nucleotides are TGTGCCAGCAGTTACTCCGACAGTGAGCAGTTCTTC.

This clone was seen just once. J is TRBJ2-7 and V is TRBV7-6; 9 positions match TRBD1. Germline values: CDR1 SGHVS, CDR2 FNYEAQ. Losses at the gene ends were 4 bases for V and 2 bases for J; bases not matched to a gene: 9. This CDR3 comprises 16 residues. The CDR3 reads CASSSEGGQGPYEQYF. CDR3 coding DNA: TGTGCCAGCAGCTCCGAGGGGGGACAGGGACCCTACGAGCAGTACTTC.

The chain joins TRBV5-1 to TRBJ2-3, with D possibly matching TRBD2 (5 bases). V lost 1 base, J lost 3 bases, and 9 bases lay in between. CDR1 is SGHRS, CDR2 YFSETQ, per germline. The CDR3 runs to 14 residues. As DNA, the CDR3 is TGCGCCAGCAGCTTGTTACCGGGGACAGATACGCAGTATTTT. Its protein product is CASSLLPGTDTQYF.

The genes are TRBV27 and TRBJ1-5, with D possibly TRBD1 on 5 matching bases. Germline CDR1 reads MNHEY; CDR2 reads SMNVEV (reference sequence). V lost 2 bases, J lost 6 bases, and 8 bases lay in between. The length of the CDR3 is 13 residues. The CDR3 region is CASSLDRSQPQHF. The CDR3 DNA reads TGTGCCAGCAGTTTAGACAGAAGTCAGCCCCAGCATTTT.

The chain joins TRBV9 to TRBJ2-5; D may be TRBD2 (5 bases). Germline lookup yields CDR1 SGDLS and CDR2 YYNGEE. Deletions cut 0 bases from V and 0 bases from J, with 6 bases between. The CDR3 has 14 residues. CDR3 region: CASSVGGYQETQYF. CDR3 coding DNA: TGTGCCAGCAGCGTAGGCGGGTACCAAGAGACCCAGTACTTC.

The CDR3 reads CASSRGQGNADEQYF. The CDR3 DNA reads TGTGCCAGCTCACGGGGTCAGGGGAACGCGGACGAGCAGTACTTC. The rearrangement uses TRBV18 and TRBJ2-7; perhaps TRBD1 as D (6 bases). This CDR3 contains 15 residues. Looked up from germline, CDR1 is KGHSH and CDR2 is LQKENI. V was shortened by 4 bases and J by 5 bases, with 18 bases between the two germline ends.

The chain couples TRBV29-1 to TRBJ1-5, with D unresolved. Trimming took off 7 bases at V and 4 bases at J, with 20 bases between the two ends. The CDR3 contains 15 residues. CDR1 and CDR2 (germline): SQVTM, ANQGSEA. The DNA for the CDR3 is TGCAGCGGAGGACGTAATTGGGCGGGGAATCAGCCCCAGCATTTT. It codes for CSGGRNWAGNQPQHF.

The CDR3 nucleotides are TGTGCCAGCTCATCAACAAAAACAGGGGCGAGGGAGACCCAGTACTTC. Protein: CASSSTKTGARETQYF. The genes are TRBV18 and TRBJ2-5, with 7 bases fitting TRBD1. CDR3 length: 16 amino acids. V trimming: 5 bases; J trimming: 5 bases; junction bases outside the gene matches: 14. Germline CDR1 is KGHSH and CDR2 is LQKENI.

The chain has TRBV30 and TRBJ2-5; maybe TRBD2 (6 bases). CDR3 length: 13 amino acids. Trimming left V 2 bases short and J 2 bases short, with 9 bases between. From germline, CDR1 is GTSNPN and CDR2 SVGIG (reference sequence). The CDR3 sequence is CAWSSGLQETQYF. The CDR3 DNA sequence: TGTGCCTGGAGTTCGGGACTGCAAGAGACCCAGTACTTC.

The chain couples TRBV4-1 to TRBJ1-2; 9 bases are shared with TRBD1. CDR1 is MGHRA, CDR2 YSYEKL, per germline. V trimming: 2 bases; J trimming: 8 bases; junction bases outside the gene matches: 12. This CDR3 is built from 16 residues. Here the CDR3 DNA reads TGCGCCAGCAGCCAATTTAACGCGGACAGGGGAGGCGGCTACACCTTC. As protein: CASSQFNADRGGGYTF.

CDR3 in amino acids: CASSLTRGRPQHF. DNA of the CDR3: TGTGCCAGCAGCTTGACTAGGGGGCGGCCCCAGCATTTT. The V call is TRBV7-2, the J call TRBJ1-5; 7 bases align to TRBD1. After removal of 3 bases from V and 9 bases from J, the junction contained 5 bases not matched to a gene. Germline CDR1 SGHTA, CDR2 FQGNSA. The CDR3 has 13 amino acids.

A remark on this clone: Other DNA variants within this sample encode the same CDR3. Here the CDR3 reads CASSSRLAGGYEQYF. In nucleotides, the CDR3 is TGTGCCAGCAGTTCCCGACTAGCGGGTGGGTACGAGCAGTACTTC. The chain combines TRBV6-5 with TRBJ2-7; 10 nucleotides agree with TRBD2. Germline V gene lookup returns CDR1 MNHEY and CDR2 SVGAGI. The CDR3 spans 15 residues. V lost 4 bases to trimming and J lost 4 bases; unmatched junction nucleotides: 7.

The rearrangement uses TRBV30 and TRBJ2-3; D is unclear. Germline CDR1 reads GTSNPN; CDR2 reads SVGIG (reference sequence). Deletions cut 3 bases from V and 0 bases from J, with 16 bases between. This CDR3 contains 16 residues. The CDR3 nucleotides read TGTGCCTGGAGAGAATCGCGCCGTGCTAGCACAGATACGCAGTATTTT. Translating it yields CAWRESRRASTDTQYF.

A single count supports this clone. V is TRBV6-5 and J is TRBJ1-5; 8 positions agree with TRBD1. Germline trimming cut 7 bases from V and 3 bases from J; bases unmatched to any gene: 8. The CDR3 consists of 15 residues. Per the germline V gene, CDR1 is MNHEY and CDR2 is SVGAGI. The CDR3 DNA is TGTGCCAGCACCCGGACAGGGCAAAACAATCAGCCCCAGCATTTT. It encodes CASTRTGQNNQPQHF.

This chain uses TRBV6-1 with TRBJ1-5; 7 bases align to TRBD1. Looked up from germline, CDR1 is MNHNS and CDR2 is SASEGT. This CDR3 contains 13 residues. Trimming removed 3 bases from V and 9 bases from J; junction bases left unmatched: 5. CDR3 bases: TGTGCCAGCAGTGACGAGGGGGCGTCGCCCCAGCATTTT. Translated, it gives CASSDEGASPQHF.

This chain uses TRBV4-1 with TRBJ2-1; 7 bases align to TRBD2. This CDR3 region has 15 residues. V trimming: 4 bases; J trimming: 0 bases; junction bases outside the gene matches: 3. CDR1 and CDR2 (germline): MGHRA, YSYEKL. CDR3: CASSPGTNSYNEQFF. The DNA for the CDR3 is TGCGCCAGCAGCCCCGGGACTAACTCCTACAATGAGCAGTTCTTC.

The chain joins TRBV7-9 to TRBJ2-5; TRBD1 agrees at 7 bases. Trimming removed 1 base from V and 1 base from J; junction bases left unmatched: 3. The CDR3 runs to 15 residues. The germline gives CDR1 SEHNR, CDR2 FQNEAQ (reference sequence). CDR3 amino acids: CASSLGTGVQETQYF. The CDR3 DNA sequence: TGTGCCAGCAGCTTAGGGACAGGTGTCCAAGAGACCCAGTACTTC. Drawing the rest from reference TRBV7-9 and TRBJ2-5, the complete variable domain is DTGVSQNPRHKITKRGQNVTFRCDPISEHNRLYWYRQTLGQGPEFLTYFQNEAQLEKSRLLSDRFSAERPKGSFSTLEIQRTEQGDSAMYLCASSLGTGVQETQYFGPGTRLLVL.

The chain couples TRBV5-1 to TRBJ2-1, with TRBD2 matching 7 bases. CDR1 and CDR2 (germline): SGHRS, YFSETQ. Trimming removed 4 bases from V and 0 bases from J; junction bases left unmatched: 7. The CDR3 length is 16 residues. The CDR3 DNA follows: TGCGCCAGCAGCCGAGGCGGGGGTAGCTCCTACAATGAGCAGTTCTTC. Encoded protein: CASSRGGGSSYNEQFF.